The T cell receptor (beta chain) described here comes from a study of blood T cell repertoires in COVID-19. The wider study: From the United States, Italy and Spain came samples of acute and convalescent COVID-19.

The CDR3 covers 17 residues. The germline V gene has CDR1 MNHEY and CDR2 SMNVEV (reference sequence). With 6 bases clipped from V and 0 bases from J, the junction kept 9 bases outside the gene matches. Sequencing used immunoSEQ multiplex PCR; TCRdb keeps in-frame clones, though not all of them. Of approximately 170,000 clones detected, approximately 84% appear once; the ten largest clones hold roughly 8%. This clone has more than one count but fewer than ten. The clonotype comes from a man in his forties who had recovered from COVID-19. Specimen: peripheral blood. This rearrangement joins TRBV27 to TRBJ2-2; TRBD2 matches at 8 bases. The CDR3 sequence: CASRSTSGISNTGELFF. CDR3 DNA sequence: TGTGCCAGCAGGAGTACTAGCGGTATATCGAACACCGGGGAGCTGTTTTTT.